The T cell receptor (beta chain) under discussion was sequenced for a study of TIL therapy for anti-PD-1-resistant metastatic lung cancer. Study information: Patients had a median age of nearly 55 years (range roughly 38-75). By whole-exome sequencing, median non-synonymous tumor mutation burden was more than 1.2 mutations per megabase.

This CDR3 is 17 amino acids long. Germline V gene lookup returns CDR1 WNHNN and CDR2 SYGVQD (reference sequence). The J segment lost 2 bases and the V segment lost 7 bases, leaving 15 bases of the junction unmatched. The time point is: pre-treatment sample, taken before nivolumab and TIL therapy. Tumor tissue came from excised metastases, mostly pleural nodules or supraclavicular lymph nodes. This was the immunoSEQ v3 assay. Libraries were sequenced to 1.5 million to 2 million read pairs (survey) or roughly 5-6.5 million (deep). Assay used: immunoSEQ multiplex PCR; TCRdb lists only in-frame clones, some missing. Among about 25,000 clones listed, 55% to 80% were seen once.

The sequence came from a person aged 25-79 years with non-small cell lung cancer. The sample was tumor tissue, taken at baseline. The genes are TRBV10-1 and TRBJ2-3, with TRBD1 matching 7 bases. The CDR3 DNA sequence: TGCGCCAGCACGGCGTCGAGCGGACAGGCCAACACAGATACGCAGTATTTT. This codes for CASTASSGQANTDTQYF.